The T cell receptor beta chain described here comes from a study of blood T cells in healthy people across ages (dated by TCRdb to 2015 to 2017). Describing the broader study: Template switching captured roughly one uniquely barcoded TCR beta cDNA molecule per two T cells in model experiments. Age-related changes in TCR beta repertoire diversity were measured in the study by deep sequencing normalized with unique cDNA molecular identifiers. Donors were grouped into four age groups: young (average 16 years), middle-aged (under 40), aged (approximately 67) and long-lived (roughly 80). To avoid experimental bias, donors of different ages were spread randomly across the sequencing lanes. The study analyzed two additional independent replicas of 1 million unique cDNA reads from the same blood draw for two donors, one aged 18 to 30 and one aged 80 or older.

The investigation overall reported the following: Donor CMV infection status was unknown, potentially confounding age-related changes in expanded clonotypes. There was a strong correlation between observed TCR beta diversity and the percentage of naive T cells measured by flow cytometry. Bulk unsorted PBMC profiling prevented conclusive comparison of naive and antigen-experienced compartments. Total diversity estimates from one million sequenced T cells were considered lower bounds and underestimates. As age increased, observed TCR beta diversity per million T cells dropped in a roughly linear way, and a significant reduction was already evident by age 40. Compared with the aged group, the long-lived group had more naive CD4+ T cells, fewer expanded clones and increased TCR diversity, a pattern suggesting age selection.

Systemically healthy Caucasian individuals from Russia, some 36 in total and aged 6 to 90 years, were included as donors. Each donor gave ten milliliters of peripheral blood, drawn into EDTA-treated Vacutainer tubes. PBMCs were isolated by Ficoll-Paque density-gradient centrifugation, with at least 7 million obtained per sample. Trizol reagent was used to extract total RNA from PBMCs, with at least 5.5 micrograms per sample. For every donor, flow cytometry on a PBMC aliquot measured the percentage of naive CD45RAhigh/CD27high T cells. The germline V gene (reference sequence) provides CDR1 MNHEY and CDR2 SMNVEV. V is shortened by 2 bases, J by 3 bases, and the region joining them spans 15 bases. Its CDR3 holds 16 amino acids, cysteine through phenylalanine. Of all the DNA, just the CDR3 is kept, 48 bases in frame from base 1. The library was produced with 5' RACE. A second PCR of roughly 7 to 11 cycles was performed with a sample-barcoded 5' primer and a J-beta primer mix. A unique molecular identifier was introduced onto each TCR beta cDNA molecule by a template-switch 5' adaptor carrying 12 random nucleotides. Each sample yielded at least 2.5 million CDR3-containing paired-end reads. All of the RNA was converted into first-strand cDNA using the Mint cDNA synthesis kit, with a TRBC-specific oligonucleotide serving as the primer. Following uracil-DNA glycosylase treatment, a first 18-cycle PCR with universal primers M1SS and BC2_uni_R was performed on all cDNA. The authors' analysis ran thus. For normalization, 1 million high-quality reads were randomly selected from each sample, with every read carrying a distinct molecular identifier. Reads sharing molecular identifiers were discarded rather than binned into consensus sequences. MiTCR, run with a Q25 quality threshold and the strictest error-elimination algorithm, handled CDR3 identification, clonotype clustering and error correction. A nonparametric unseen species model with Euler transformation was used to estimate lower-bound total TCR beta diversity. TCRdb handled the public reads itself, with Q25 trimming in fastp and clone calling in MiXCR, and kept productive beta chains. One record per CDR3 amino acid sequence lists the most common genes and DNA. The V and J calls follow TCRdb's processing rather than the paper's. The table for this sample lists 1.5 million to 2 million distinct CDR3 sequences; more than 35% of them were counted only once. The ten biggest clones cover 20% to 25% of the sample.

Concerning this clonotype: Its antigen specificity is not known. One base away there is no much larger clone; base qualities are not given.

The sequence is built from TRBV27 and TRBJ2-3, and perhaps TRBD2 as D gene, on 6 matching bases. This sequence originates from a human donor in good health. Sequenced sample: blood. DNA sequence: TGTGCCAGCAGTTTAAACAAAGGAGGGAGTACAGATACGCAGTATTTT. Its translation reads: CASSLNKGGSTDTQYF.